These 21 T cell receptor beta chains were all obtained from the same sample, sequenced in a study of OX40 agonist ivuxolimab in advanced cancers. Only in-frame clones appear in the TCRdb table, and some are missing; sequencing was by immunoSEQ multiplex PCR. The repertoire has about 20,000 clones, roughly 72% of them found once; the top ten carry 20% to 25%. Specimen: CD4+ or CD8+ T cells sorted from blood, collected in a trial of the OX40 agonist ivuxolimab. The source is an adult with an advanced solid tumor such as melanoma, head and neck, liver or kidney cancer.

A few counts support this clone. The chain recombines TRBV7-6 with TRBJ2-7, with D perhaps assigned TRBD1 or TRBD2 (6 bases each). The germline gives CDR1 SGHVS, CDR2 FNYEAQ. V was clipped by 5 bases and J by 3 bases, with 11 bases between them. This CDR3 comprises 13 residues. CDR3: CASSPGAGYEQYF. CDR3 coding DNA: TGTGCCAGCAGCCCGGGGGCTGGCTACGAGCAGTACTTC.

This clone was seen a handful of times. The chain employs TRBV7-9 and TRBJ1-5; D remains unclear. The ends were cut back, 6 bases at V and 2 bases at J, with 5 bases in the middle. Germline lookup yields CDR1 SEHNR and CDR2 FQNEAQ (reference sequence). This CDR3 is 12 amino acids long. CDR3 protein: CASRLGNQPQHF. The CDR3 nucleotides read TGTGCCAGCAGATTGGGCAATCAGCCCCAGCATTTT.

This chain links TRBV4-1 with TRBJ1-6; D may be TRBD1 (6 bases). Germline lookup yields CDR1 MGHRA and CDR2 YSYEKL. This CDR3 is 19 amino acids long. The V end lost 3 bases, the J end lost 0 bases, and 18 bases lay between the germline ends. For the CDR3, the DNA is TGCGCCAGCAGCCAGGAAGGGGGACTCCCAGACTCCTATAATTCACCCCTCCACTTT. This gives the protein CASSQEGGLPDSYNSPLHF.

This clone was counted a single time. V usage is TRBV5-1 and J usage is TRBJ2-7; no reliable D call. Trimming took off 4 bases at V and 3 bases at J, with 8 bases between the two ends. The CDR3 is made up of 12 amino acids. Germline V gene sequence: CDR1 SGHRS, CDR2 YFSETQ. DNA for the CDR3: TGCGCCAGCAGCCCTAATTACTACGAGCAGTACTTC. Amino acids: CASSPNYYEQYF.

The chain combines TRBV11-2 with TRBJ2-3; D possibly corresponds to TRBD1 (5 bases). With 5 bases removed from V and 2 bases from J, the gap between germline ends came to 8 bases. Per the germline V gene, CDR1 is SGHAT and CDR2 is FQNNGV. The CDR3 loop spans 13 amino acids. CDR3 DNA: TGTGCCAGCAGCCTCAGGGTCACAGATACGCAGTATTTT. Protein: CASSLRVTDTQYF. Filled out from reference TRBV11-2 and TRBJ2-3, the complete variable domain reads EAGVAQSPRYKIIEKRQSVAFWCNPISGHATLYWYQQILGQGPKLLIQFQNNGVVDDSQLPKDRFSAERLKGVDSTLKIQPAKLEDSAVYLCASSLRVTDTQYFGPGTRLTVL.

The chain has TRBV4-1 and TRBJ1-1, with 7 nucleotides matching TRBD1. Germline V lookup: CDR1 MGHRA, CDR2 YSYEKL. This CDR3 spans 15 amino acids. J was trimmed by 5 bases and V by 1 base; bases with no gene match: 7. The CDR3 is CASSQVDRAETEAFF. For the CDR3, the DNA is TGCGCCAGCAGCCAAGTCGACAGGGCGGAAACTGAAGCTTTCTTT.

The chain couples TRBV11-3 to TRBJ1-1; D is unresolved. V was shortened by 1 base and J by 5 bases, with 5 bases between the two germline ends. The V gene's germline CDR1 is SGHNT and CDR2 YENEEA. The CDR3 contains 12 residues. For the CDR3, the DNA is TGTGCCAGCAGCTTAGGTATAACTGAAGCTTTCTTT. Its translation: CASSLGITEAFF.

This clone was recorded only once. V and J are TRBV6-6 and TRBJ2-7; TRBD1 aligns across 9 bases. The V and J ends lost 5 bases and 3 bases, in that order; junction bases with no gene match: 5. Looked up from germline, CDR1 is MNHNY and CDR2 is SVGAGI (reference sequence). The CDR3 loop spans 14 amino acids. CDR3 amino acids: CASSLRDRVYEQYF. For the CDR3, the DNA is TGTGCCAGCAGTCTCCGGGACAGGGTCTACGAGCAGTACTTC.

The chain has TRBV28 and TRBJ1-2; D unclear. Germline V CDR1 and CDR2: MDHEN, SYDVKM. The CDR3 totals 14 residues. Trimming cost V 7 bases and J 4 bases, with 16 bases left between them. CDR3 loop: CASKHSSSSYGYTF. The CDR3 nucleotides are TGTGCCAGCAAACACAGTAGTTCAAGCTATGGCTACACCTTC.

J is TRBJ2-2 and V is TRBV29-1; D uncertain. V was clipped by 4 bases and J by 3 bases, with 9 bases between them. The V gene's germline CDR1 is SQVTM and CDR2 ANQGSEA. This CDR3 region has 13 residues. CDR3 protein: CSVVAGYTGELFF. In nucleotides, the CDR3 is TGCAGCGTTGTCGCTGGGTACACCGGGGAGCTGTTTTTT.

The rearrangement links TRBV27 to TRBJ2-7; no firm D call. Germline lookup yields CDR1 MNHEY and CDR2 SMNVEV (reference sequence). V lost 3 bases and J 3 bases, leaving 12 bases between the germline ends. There are 14 residues in the CDR3. The CDR3 loop reads CASSFGHRFYEQYF. In DNA form, the CDR3 reads TGTGCCAGCAGTTTCGGGCACCGATTCTACGAGCAGTACTTC.

The chain links TRBV7-6 to TRBJ2-1; D is ambiguous. Germline V lookup: CDR1 SGHVS, CDR2 FNYEAQ. With 3 bases removed from V and 9 bases from J, the gap between germline ends came to 9 bases. The CDR3 is 12 amino acids. CDR3 protein: CASSLASGEQFF. The CDR3 bases are TGTGCCAGCAGCTTGGCCTCAGGTGAGCAGTTCTTC.

The chain uses TRBV9 and TRBJ1-6; 8 bases agree with TRBD1. Germline V lookup: CDR1 SGDLS, CDR2 YYNGEE. This CDR3 spans 14 amino acids. V lost 6 bases and J lost 8; bases outside the gene matches: 7. CDR3 nucleotide sequence: TGTGCCAGCACGCGGGACAGGTCACATTCACCCCTCCACTTT. Protein product: CASTRDRSHSPLHF. Filled out from reference TRBV9 and TRBJ1-6, the complete variable domain reads DSGVTQTPKHLITATGQRVTLRCSPRSGDLSVYWYQQSLDQGLQFLIQYYNGEERAKGNILERFSAQQFPDLHSELNLSSLELGDSALYFCASTRDRSHSPLHFGNGTRLTVT.

This clone was counted a single time. V is TRBV5-6 and J is TRBJ1-2; no reliable D call. CDR3 size: 9 residues. Trimming stripped 6 bases from V and 3 bases from J, with 0 bases between. CDR1 and CDR2 (germline): SGHDT, YYEEEE. CDR3 protein: CASNYGYTF. CDR3 DNA: TGTGCCAGCAACTATGGCTACACCTTC.

This rearrangement joins TRBV18 to TRBJ2-5, with 7 bases matching TRBD1. The V segment lost 6 bases and the J segment 3 bases; nucleotides outside the gene matches: 10. This CDR3 contains 15 residues. Per germline, CDR1 KGHSH and CDR2 LQKENI. The CDR3 DNA sequence: TGTGCCAGCTCCCCAGATCCGGGGACAGAAGAGACCCAGTACTTC. It is translated as CASSPDPGTEETQYF.

V gene TRBV19 combines with J gene TRBJ2-6; D is possibly TRBD2 (5 bases). V gave up 6 bases and J gave up 0 bases, with 12 bases separating them. This CDR3 has 16 amino acids. Germline CDR1 reads LNHDA; CDR2 reads SQIVND (reference sequence). The CDR3 region has the DNA TGTGCCAGTAGATCTTGGGAGTACTCTGGGGCCAACGTCCTGACTTTC. It is translated as CASRSWEYSGANVLTF.

This chain connects TRBV10-1 to TRBJ2-3; D ambiguous. CDR3 size: 12 residues. V gave up 6 bases and J gave up 6 bases, with 10 bases separating them. CDR1 is WNHNN, CDR2 SYGVQD, per germline (reference sequence). The CDR3 bases are TGCGCCAGCAGAGCCCGTTGGGATACGCAGTATTTT. This encodes CASRARWDTQYF.

This sequence joins TRBV5-6 and TRBJ1-4, with D perhaps TRBD1 (5 bases). The CDR3 totals 16 residues. Germline V gives CDR1 SGHDT, CDR2 YYEEEE. V gave up 4 bases and J gave up 7 bases, with 20 bases separating them. The CDR3 DNA sequence: TGTGCCAGCAGCCTAGATCTGGGGGGGATGCGTGAAAAACTGTTTTTT. It yields the protein CASSLDLGGMREKLFF.

The CDR3 sequence: CASSEAKVPSYEQYF. The CDR3 DNA is TGTGCCAGCAGTGAAGCAAAGGTACCCTCCTACGAGCAGTACTTC. V usage is TRBV6-1 and J usage is TRBJ2-5; D unclear. The end of the DNA is better explained by TRBJ2-7, so the J call may be wrong. The CDR3 contains 15 residues. Germline lookup yields CDR1 MNHNS and CDR2 SASEGT.

The rearrangement links TRBV7-9 to TRBJ2-5, with 8 positions matching TRBD2. The V segment lost 5 bases and the J segment 3 bases; nucleotides outside the gene matches: 11. Germline V gives CDR1 SEHNR, CDR2 FQNEAQ (reference sequence). The CDR3 sequence is 16 residues long. Here the CDR3 reads CASSPFSGEPEETQYF. In nucleotides, the CDR3 is TGTGCCAGCAGCCCCTTTAGCGGGGAACCTGAAGAGACCCAGTACTTC.

Comment on this clone: Other nucleotide sequences from this sample produce the same CDR3. The chain recombines TRBV5-4 with TRBJ2-7, with a possible D match to TRBD2 (5 bases). Germline V CDR1 and CDR2: SGHNT, YYREEE (reference sequence). V was trimmed by 4 bases and J by 2 bases, leaving 10 bases between them. CDR3 length equals 13 residues. The CDR3 region has the DNA TGTGCCAGCAGCCCTCCGGGAACCTACGAGCAGTACTTC. Protein product: CASSPPGTYEQYF.